Listed below are T cell receptor beta chains from one sample, sequenced in a study of Ad26.COV2.S vaccination and SARS-CoV-2 variants. This table comes from immunoSEQ multiplex PCR, and its TCRdb copy is limited to in-frame clones, with some not included. The sample records about 390,000 clones, 80% to 95% being singletons. Source: peripheral blood, taken in a trial of Ad26.COV2.S vaccine versus placebo. The source is a person between 18 and 60 years old who received the Ad26.COV2.S COVID-19 vaccine or a placebo. Both conserved end residues are part of each CDR3. D genes are given only for firm matches. Rows may omit the clone size; those that give it use once, few, many or a size class.

D gene	clone size	J gene	V gene	CDR3 DNA	CDR3 protein
NA	NA	TRBJ1-5	TRBV21-1	TGTGCCAGCAGCAAAGAATTTGGACAGGGTGTACCGCCCCAGCATTTT	CASSKEFGQGVPPQHF
TRBD1	NA	TRBJ2-7	TRBV19	TGTGCCAGTAGTCCCTTGGACAGGGGGCTCCACGAGCAGTACTTC	CASSPLDRGLHEQYF
NA	NA	TRBJ1-1	TRBV19	TGTGCCAGTAGTATTGTGCCGGGGTTGAACACTGAAGCTTTCTTT	CASSIVPGLNTEAFF
NA	NA	TRBJ1-2	TRBV7-9	TGTGCCAGCAGCCCTGGACCCTATGGCTACACCTTC	CASSPGPYGYTF
NA	NA	TRBJ2-7	TRBV27	TGTGCCAGCAGTTTATCGGGGGGCGGGGGCTCAGGCGGCGAGCAGTACTTC	CASSLSGGGGSGGEQYF
NA	NA	TRBJ2-1	TRBV12-3/TRBV12-4	TGTGCCAGCAAGGCACGCAATGAGCAGTTCTTC	CASKARNEQFF
NA	few	TRBJ1-5	TRBV29-1	TGCAGCGTAGCGGACGGGCTCCTTGGAAATCAGCCCCAGCATTTT	CSVADGLLGNQPQHF
TRBD2	NA	TRBJ2-5	TRBV6-2/TRBV6-3	TGTGCCAGCAGTGGCACTAGCGGAGACAAAGAGACCCAGTACTTC	CASSGTSGDKETQYF
NA	NA	TRBJ1-6	TRBV28	TGTGCCAGCAGTTTATATAATTCACCCCTCCACTTT	CASSLYNSPLHF
TRBD1	NA	TRBJ1-5	TRBV10-3	TGTGCCATCAGCGGGACAGGGGGTCGTTATAGCAATCAGCCCCAGCATTTT	CAISGTGGRYSNQPQHF
NA	NA	TRBJ2-5	TRBV4-3	TGCGCCAGCAGCCAAATAGGACCCACCGGGGCCCAGTACTTC	CASSQIGPTGAQYF
TRBD2	NA	TRBJ2-5	TRBV12-5	TGTGCTAGTGGTTTGATGTTCGGGGGGTCGGTAGAAGAGACCCAGTACTTC	CASGLMFGGSVEETQYF
TRBD2	NA	TRBJ2-7	TRBV10-3	TGTGCCATCAGTGAGTCGGGGGGGGACTTAGCGGACGAGCAGTACTTC	CAISESGGDLADEQYF
TRBD2	NA	TRBJ2-3	TRBV5-4	TGTGCCAGCAGCCGTAGCGGGGGGGGCACAGATACGCAGTATTTT	CASSRSGGGTDTQYF
NA	NA	TRBJ2-5	TRBV20-1	TGCAGTGCTAGTTCGGGGACCGAGACCCAGTACTTC	CSASSGTETQYF
NA	NA	TRBJ2-7	TRBV24-1	TGTGCCACCAGTGCGTGTGTGGTGCGGGCCCTTAGGCCGTACGAGCAGTACTTC	CATSACVVRALRPYEQYF
NA	NA	TRBJ1-2	TRBV3-1/TRBV3-2	TGTGCCAGCAGCCAAGCTACGAAGGGCTATGGCTACACCTTC	CASSQATKGYGYTF